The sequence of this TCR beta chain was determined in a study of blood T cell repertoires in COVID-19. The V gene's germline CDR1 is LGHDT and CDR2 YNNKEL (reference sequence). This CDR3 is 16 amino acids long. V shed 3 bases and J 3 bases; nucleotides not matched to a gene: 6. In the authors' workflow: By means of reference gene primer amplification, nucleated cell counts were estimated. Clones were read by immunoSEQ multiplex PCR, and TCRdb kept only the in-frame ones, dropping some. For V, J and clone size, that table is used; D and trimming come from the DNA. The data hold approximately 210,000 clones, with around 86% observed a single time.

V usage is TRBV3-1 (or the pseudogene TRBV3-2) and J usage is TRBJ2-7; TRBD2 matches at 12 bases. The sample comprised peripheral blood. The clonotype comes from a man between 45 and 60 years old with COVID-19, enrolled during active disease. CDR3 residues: CASSQDLTSGSYEQYF. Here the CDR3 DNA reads TGTGCCAGCAGCCAGGACCTGACTAGCGGGAGCTACGAGCAGTACTTC.